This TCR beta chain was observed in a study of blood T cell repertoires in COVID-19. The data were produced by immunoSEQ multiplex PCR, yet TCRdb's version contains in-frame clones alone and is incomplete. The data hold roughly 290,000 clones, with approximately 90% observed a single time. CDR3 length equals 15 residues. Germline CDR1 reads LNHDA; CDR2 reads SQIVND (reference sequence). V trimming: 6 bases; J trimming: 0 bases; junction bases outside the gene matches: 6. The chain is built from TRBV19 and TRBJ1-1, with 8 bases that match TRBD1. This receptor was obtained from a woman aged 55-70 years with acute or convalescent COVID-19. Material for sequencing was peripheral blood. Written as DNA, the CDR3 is TGTGCCAGTAGGGGACAGGTGTCCATGAACACTGAAGCTTTCTTT. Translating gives CASRGQVSMNTEAFF.